The 10 T cell receptor beta chains in this list originate from one sample, sequenced in a study of Ad26.COV2.S vaccination and SARS-CoV-2 variants. Specified treatment: around 19 received Ad26.COV2.S at low or high dose, single or two shots; five or six received placebo; per-sample allocation not given. Samples analyzed were those drawn on day 63 after the first vaccine or placebo injection. TCRdb's table, derived via immunoSEQ multiplex PCR, lists solely in-frame clones and lacks some. The sample consists of roughly 500,000 clones, approximately 88% of them appearing once. Sequencing was performed on peripheral blood, taken in a trial of Ad26.COV2.S vaccine versus placebo. These receptors were taken from a person aged 18-60 years who received the Ad26.COV2.S COVID-19 vaccine or a placebo.

The chain couples TRBV7-3 to TRBJ1-4; TRBD1 might be the D (5 bases). The CDR3 is made up of 19 amino acids. Germline assignment: CDR1 SGHTA and CDR2 FQGTGA. V lost 1 base and J 3 bases, leaving 21 bases between the germline ends. The CDR3 loop is CASSLRNSRANPSNEKLFF. The CDR3 bases are TGTGCCAGCAGCTTAAGAAACTCCAGGGCGAATCCATCTAATGAAAAACTGTTTTTT. The full variable domain, in which reference TRBV7-3 and TRBJ1-4 provide the parts outside the CDR3, is GAGVSQTPSNKVTEKGKYVELRCDPISGHTALYWYRQSLGQGPEFLIYFQGTGAADDSGLPNDRFFAVRPEGSVSTLKIQRTERGDSAVYLCASSLRNSRANPSNEKLFFGSGTQLSVL.

The chain carries TRBV30 and TRBJ2-1; unclear D gene. The germline CDR1 and CDR2 sequences are GTSNPN and SVGIG (reference sequence). The CDR3 runs to 13 residues. The V end was cut by 2 bases, the J end by 0 bases, with 5 bases between. CDR3 sequence reads: CAWSSSSYNEQFF. CDR3 bases: TGTGCCTGGAGTAGCAGCTCCTACAATGAGCAGTTCTTC. Complete variable domain (other parts from reference TRBV30 and TRBJ2-1): SQTIHQWPATLVQPVGSPLSLECTVEGTSNPNLYWYRQAAGRGLQLLFYSVGIGQISSEVPQNLSASRPQDRQFILSSKKLLLSDSGFYLCAWSSSSYNEQFFGPGTRLTVL.

This clone was seen a few times. The genes are TRBV27 and TRBJ1-5, with D unclear. The CDR3 has 15 amino acids. Trimming shortened V by 6 bases and J by 2 bases, and 14 bases separated the two germline ends. The germline V gene encodes CDR1 MNHEY and CDR2 SMNVEV (reference sequence). The CDR3 sequence: CASRREGQGNQPQHF. CDR3 nucleotide sequence: TGTGCCAGCAGGAGGGAGGGCCAAGGCAATCAGCCCCAGCATTTT.

This chain connects TRBV6-5 to TRBJ1-3; tentatively, D is TRBD1 (5 bases). CDR3 length: 13 residues. Germline V gene sequence: CDR1 MNHEY, CDR2 SVGAGI. V lost 0 bases to trimming and J lost 10 bases, with 10 bases between them. CDR3 sequence (DNA): TGTGCCAGCAGTTACTCGTCTTGGGGGACCATATATTTT. It specifies CASSYSSWGTIYF.

This clone was found a few times. V gene TRBV7-9 combines with J gene TRBJ2-3, with D perhaps TRBD2 (6 bases). CDR3 size: 15 residues. Germline V gives CDR1 SEHNR, CDR2 FQNEAQ (reference sequence). V was cut by 1 base and J by 4 bases, with 12 bases left in between. This CDR3 reads CASSLGLAIADTQYF. DNA of the CDR3: TGTGCCAGCAGCTTAGGCCTAGCGATCGCAGATACGCAGTATTTT.

The chain joins TRBV7-9 to TRBJ2-1; 10 bases line up with TRBD2. There are 15 residues in the CDR3. Germline trimming cut 4 bases from V and 7 bases from J; bases unmatched to any gene: 7. The germline CDR1 and CDR2 sequences are SEHNR and FQNEAQ (reference sequence). The CDR3 nucleotides read TGTGCCAGCAGCTCTAGCGGGAGTGATAGGAATGAGCAGTTCTTC. Its protein product is CASSSSGSDRNEQFF.

This clone was counted once. The chain employs TRBV6-2 or TRBV6-3 and TRBJ2-7, with D maybe TRBD2 (5 bases). The germline V gene encodes CDR1 MNHEY and CDR2 SVGEGT. This CDR3 has 16 amino acids. V was pared by 2 bases and J by 2 bases, with 16 bases between. CDR3 loop: CASSYGSRGATYEQYF. The CDR3 DNA sequence: TGTGCCAGCAGTTACGGATCCCGGGGAGCCACCTACGAGCAGTACTTC.

The chain uses TRBV15 and TRBJ2-7; no clear D. The CDR3 spans 14 residues. Per germline, CDR1 LNHNV and CDR2 YYDKDF (reference sequence). The V end lost 0 bases, the J end lost 0 bases, and 6 bases lay between the germline ends. The CDR3, as DNA: TGTGCCACCAGCAGAGATAAAGCCTCCTACGAGCAGTACTTC. It codes for CATSRDKASYEQYF.

V is TRBV24-1 and J is TRBJ1-1; 10 bases line up with TRBD1. The trim removed 9 bases at V and 7 bases at J, leaving 13 bases unmatched. The CDR3 is made up of 15 amino acids. Germline V gene sequence: CDR1 KGHDR, CDR2 SFDVKD. The CDR3 DNA sequence: TGTGCCACCCCCGGACAGGGGGGATTCTTGAGTGAAGCTTTCTTT. Translated, it gives CATPGQGGFLSEAFF.

The V call is TRBV6-5, the J call TRBJ1-5; the match to TRBD1 covers 9 bases. The CDR3 runs 14 residues. CDR1 is MNHEY and CDR2 is SVGAGI in the germline V gene. V was pared by 6 bases and J by 6 bases, with 6 bases of the junction left unmatched. The CDR3 loop reads CASRATGGGQPQHF. CDR3 DNA sequence: TGTGCCAGCAGGGCCACAGGGGGCGGTCAGCCCCAGCATTTT.